This paragraph reports one TCR beta chain. This clonotype was picked up many times. This clone's antigen is unknown. No base quality information exists; no much larger clone differs at one position. From a lookup of the germline V gene (reference sequence), CDR1 and CDR2 are GTSNPN and SVGIG. Trimming removed 5 bases from V and 0 bases from J, leaving 11 bases between the germline ends. From its cysteine to its phenylalanine, the CDR3 spans 14 amino acids. Kept here is only the CDR3 DNA, which spans 42 bases and is read in frame from base 1. Amplification of TCR beta CDR3 regions was carried out from RNA transcripts. A first-round RT-PCR of the TCR CDR3 used the HTBI primer set with the Qiagen OneStep RT-PCR kit. The libraries were constructed in a second round of multiplex PCR and then size-selected and purified. Sequencing of the libraries was done on an Illumina HiSeq2000 using paired-end 100 bp reads. As for the original processing: SOAPnuke was used to process the raw data, removing reads that contained adapters or uncalled bases, had a mean Phred below 15, or lacked an exact match to the constant primer or identifier. COPE v1.2.5 was used to merge high-quality paired reads, and clonotypes were defined as unique nucleotide sequences. MiTCR v1.1 was used to align the clonotypes against IMGT TRBV, TRBD and TRBJ reference segments. Analysis was restricted to V-J combinations with a frequency above 0.0001, which covered 99% to 99.2% of repertoires. A TCS score was defined as the ratio of F50 (clonal expansion) to E x V (chaos), with BLOSUM62-based TCRdist applied between CDR3 peptides within each V-J. Welch's t-statistics and random forest reduced 450 to 600 V-J features to 10 to 15, which were used in a naive Bayes classifier (R e1071). TCRdb applied fastp at Q25 and MiXCR to the public reads, then kept only in-frame beta chains. Every entry covers one CDR3 protein and lists the most common genes and DNA from its rows. The V and J calls were not made by the authors but by TCRdb's processing. Here the sample has about 400,000 distinct CDR3 sequences; around 15% occur a single time. Clones ranked in the top ten supply around 27% of the sample.

In the ophthalmopathy patients, disease was moderately to severely active, with a Clinical Activity Score of 3 or more, a NOSPECS grade of 4 or more, and a duration of less than 3 months. Any patient with an uncontrolled infection, another autoimmune disease, pregnancy or lactation was excluded. Diagnoses were established on the basis of clinical symptoms, serum thyroxine and TRAb, thyroid ultrasound, and orbital computed tomography. Ficoll-Paque density gradient centrifugation was used to isolate PBMCs from about 10 ml of fresh peripheral blood. Total RNA was extracted with Trizol reagent, and quality was checked on an Agilent 2100 Bioanalyzer. This sample was taken from a study of T cells in Graves' hyperthyroidism and ophthalmopathy (dated by TCRdb to about 2019). Context from the whole study: Peripheral blood samples were taken at initial diagnosis, before any treatment was given. To identify TCR V-J signatures that set the groups apart, the researchers used a discovery cohort of approximately 98 patients, made up of 43 with Graves' ophthalmopathy and some 58 with stable Graves' hyperthyroidism. Prospective prediction of ophthalmopathy was tested in an independent validation cohort of 18 hyperthyroidism patients and around 16 patients who later progressed to ophthalmopathy. The 75 to 100 discovery patients were divided at random into training and test sets in a 7:3 ratio. In addition, the study compared T-cell repertoires in thyroid tissue and in blood from several Graves' hyperthyroidism patients. Once sampling was done, hyperthyroidism patients were given methimazole at a starting dose of 30 mg daily, whereas ophthalmopathy patients were given high-dose intravenous methylprednisolone. According to the paper, TCR Vbeta CDR3 sequencing was carried out on about 140 peripheral blood samples, which came from over 40 ophthalmopathy, 70 to 80 hyperthyroidism and around 17 progressor patients. Overall study outcomes, separate from this receptor: Most expanded thyroid clonotypes (frequency above 0.001) were also found in blood, which suggests that blood repertoires may mirror thyroid immune responses. A model built on a 13 V-J signature distinguished ophthalmopathy from stable hyperthyroidism, reaching 85% to 90% sensitivity and about 81% specificity in cross-validation and 80%/75% in testing. No statistical method was used to set the sample size in advance, and investigators knew the group allocation. In validation, the model predicted progression to ophthalmopathy with just under 71% sensitivity and 72% to 85% specificity, a median of 6.5 months before onset.

Sequencing input: blood. The receptor chain draws on TRBV30 and TRBJ2-1; TRBD2 is perhaps the D gene, given 5 matching bases. This sequence originates from a man aged 45-65 years with Graves' ophthalmopathy. The CDR3 is CAWAAVNSYNEQFF. The nucleotides read TGTGCCTGGGCAGCGGTTAACTCCTACAATGAGCAGTTCTTC.